This is a list of T cell receptor beta chains from one sample in a study of T-cell reconstitution after alpha-beta-depleted transplantation in children. In TCRdb, the PCR reads were re-called with MiXCR into one record per CDR3 protein. The profile shows 500,000 to 600,000 distinct CDR3 sequences, 27% of them singletons. Sequenced here: PBMCs, sampled before TCRalphabeta/CD19-depleted stem cell transplant. The source of these receptors is a boy younger than two with Wiskott-Aldrich syndrome, due to receive a stem cell transplant. The CDR3 runs from the conserved cysteine through the conserved F or W. A D gene is named only where the DNA matches it firmly. Clone size, where shown, is once, few, many, or a class for clones that have expanded.

d_gene,j_gene,v_gene,abundance,len,CDR3aa,CDR3nt
TRBD1,TRBJ2-2,TRBV5-1,many,15,CASSFLAGGTGELFF,TGTGCCAGCAGTTTCTTGGCAGGGGGCACCGGGGAGCTGTTTTTT
NA,TRBJ2-2,TRBV3-1,NA,13,CASSQLEAGELFF,TGTGCCAGCAGCCAATTAGAAGCCGGGGAGCTGTTTTTT
NA,TRBJ2-1,TRBV9,few,17,CASSVTWFLSSYNEQFF,TGTGCCAGCAGCGTAACCTGGTTCCTGAGCTCCTACAATGAGCAGTTCTTC
NA,TRBJ2-5,TRBV5-1,NA,13,CASCTTVGETQYF,TGCGCCAGCTGTACAACGGTCGGGGAGACCCAGTACTTC
NA,TRBJ2-1,TRBV14,NA,16,CASSQGRGRIINEQFF,TGTGCCAGCAGCCAAGGACGGGGGCGCATTATCAATGAGCAGTTCTTC
TRBD2,TRBJ2-3,TRBV20-1,NA,14,CSAASGRGADTQYF,TGCAGTGCTGCTAGCGGGAGGGGGGCAGATACGCAGTATTTT
TRBD2,TRBJ2-1,TRBV20-1,few,15,CSARAGGPDSNEQFF,TGCAGTGCTAGGGCGGGAGGCCCCGATTCCAATGAGCAGTTCTTC
TRBD1,TRBJ1-4,TRBV7-2,few,15,CASSRDDRVNEKLFF,TGTGCCAGCAGCCGAGATGACAGGGTTAATGAAAAACTGTTTTTT
NA,TRBJ1-1,TRBV29-1,NA,13,CSVGLQGGTEAFF,TGCAGCGTTGGTTTACAGGGAGGTACTGAAGCTTTCTTT
TRBD2,TRBJ2-1,TRBV15,few,16,CATSRDMSGRGNEQFF,TGTGCCACCAGCAGAGATATGAGCGGGAGGGGCAATGAGCAGTTCTTC
TRBD2,TRBJ2-1,TRBV10-3,once,16,CAIRDAGLAGYNEQFF,TGTGCCATCAGGGATGCTGGACTAGCGGGTTACAATGAGCAGTTCTTC
NA,TRBJ2-7,TRBV10-3,NA,11,CAISGYYEQYF,TGTGCCATCAGTGGATACTACGAGCAGTACTTC
NA,TRBJ2-2,TRBV18,NA,14,CASSTITGPGELFF,TGTGCCAGCTCAACTATAACAGGCCCCGGGGAGCTGTTTTTT
TRBD2,TRBJ2-2,TRBV19,NA,18,CASSIPLLAGGGTGELFF,TGTGCCAGTAGTATCCCCCTTTTAGCGGGAGGTGGCACCGGGGAGCTGTTTTTT
NA,TRBJ2-7,TRBV5-1,NA,13,CASSSSPTYEQYF,TGCGCCAGCAGCTCGAGTCCGACCTACGAGCAGTACTTC
NA,TRBJ1-2,TRBV11-2,NA,12,CASSLGMGGYTF,TGTGCCAGCAGCTTAGGGATGGGTGGCTACACCTTC
TRBD2,TRBJ2-2,TRBV7-6,NA,18,CASSLGGTSGKITGELFF,TGTGCCAGCAGCTTAGGTGGGACTAGCGGGAAAATCACCGGGGAGCTGTTTTTT
TRBD1,TRBJ2-2,TRBV11-2,few,17,CASSLDDRVLNTGELFF,TGTGCCAGCAGCTTAGATGACAGGGTCCTCAACACCGGGGAGCTGTTTTTT
NA,TRBJ2-3,TRBV7-2,NA,14,CASSPPTRTDTQYF,TGTGCCAGCAGCCCCCCGACTAGGACAGATACGCAGTATTTT
TRBD2,TRBJ2-1,TRBV5-1,NA,21,CASSLQGASSPGLAGHSSQFF,TGCGCCAGCAGCTTACAGGGGGCAAGTTCCCCGGGACTAGCGGGGCACTCATCTCAGTTCTTC
NA,TRBJ2-7,TRBV2,NA,11,CASSAPPEQYF,TGTGCCAGCAGTGCGCCCCCCGAGCAGTACTTC
NA,TRBJ2-2,TRBV12-3/TRBV12-4,few,16,CASSLGASSSPGELFF,TGTGCCAGCAGTTTAGGGGCTAGTAGTTCCCCCGGGGAGCTGTTTTTT
NA,TRBJ2-2,TRBV10-3,NA,13,CAISELPPGELFF,TGTGCCATCAGTGAACTGCCCCCCGGGGAGCTGTTTTTT
TRBD1,TRBJ2-7,TRBV4-1,few,15,CASSRGQGLSYEQYF,TGCGCCAGCAGCCGAGGACAGGGCCTTTCCTACGAGCAGTACTTC
NA,TRBJ2-2,TRBV12-3/TRBV12-4,few,14,CASSFGRGTGELFF,TGTGCCAGCAGTTTCGGCCGGGGCACCGGGGAGCTGTTTTTT
TRBD2,TRBJ2-1,TRBV5-1,few,16,CASSLRASGSRNEQFF,TGCGCCAGCAGCTTGAGGGCTAGCGGGAGTAGGAATGAGCAGTTCTTC
NA,TRBJ2-1,TRBV7-2,NA,12,CASSLYFGEQFF,TGTGCCAGCAGCTTATATTTTGGTGAGCAGTTCTTC
TRBD2,TRBJ2-1,TRBV11-2,NA,19,CASSSHIPGTSGDLNEQFF,TGTGCCAGCAGCTCCCACATTCCCGGGACTAGCGGAGACCTCAATGAGCAGTTCTTC
TRBD1,TRBJ1-2,TRBV6-4,few,14,CASSERQGSYGYTF,TGTGCCAGCAGCGAGAGACAGGGATCGTATGGCTACACCTTC
NA,TRBJ2-3,TRBV12-3/TRBV12-4,NA,12,CASSKRPDTQYF,TGTGCCAGCAGTAAACGTCCGGATACGCAGTATTTT
TRBD2,TRBJ2-3,TRBV20-1,NA,17,CSARDRAGGRGTDTQYF,TGCAGTGCTAGAGATCGAGCGGGAGGGCGGGGCACAGATACGCAGTATTTT
NA,TRBJ1-6,TRBV4-1,few,17,CASSQGSGSSYNSPLHF,TGCGCCAGCAGCCAAGGTTCGGGTAGCTCCTATAATTCACCCCTCCACTTT
TRBD1,TRBJ1-5,TRBV12-3/TRBV12-4,NA,16,CASSPGLRTGNQPQHF,TGTGCCAGCAGTCCAGGGTTGAGGACAGGAAATCAGCCCCAGCATTTT
NA,TRBJ1-2,TRBV12-3/TRBV12-4,NA,12,CASSLEGAGYTF,TGTGCCAGCAGTTTAGAGGGAGCTGGCTACACCTTC
TRBD1,TRBJ2-1,TRBV12-3/TRBV12-4,NA,15,CASSQQGVTYNEQFF,TGTGCCAGCAGTCAACAGGGGGTGACCTACAATGAGCAGTTCTTC
NA,TRBJ1-2,TRBV12-3/TRBV12-4,NA,15,CASSLFSIQRSGYTF,TGTGCCAGCAGTTTATTCAGTATACAGAGGAGCGGCTACACCTTC
TRBD1,TRBJ1-2,TRBV12-3/TRBV12-4,NA,14,CASRGQGLYYGYTF,TGTGCCAGCAGGGGACAGGGCCTTTACTATGGCTACACCTTC
NA,TRBJ2-2,TRBV20-1,NA,15,CSASVGAMNTGELFF,TGCAGTGCTAGTGTCGGGGCAATGAACACCGGGGAGCTGTTTTTT
TRBD1,TRBJ2-5,TRBV29-1,many,12,CSVGTGQETQYF,TGCAGCGTTGGGACAGGCCAAGAGACCCAGTACTTC
NA,TRBJ1-1,TRBV5-1,few,13,CASRTTVETEAFF,TGCGCCAGCAGGACGACAGTAGAAACTGAAGCTTTCTTT
NA,TRBJ2-3,TRBV7-3,few,14,CASSVSGFTDTQYF,TGTGCCAGCAGCGTCAGCGGATTCACAGATACGCAGTATTTT
NA,TRBJ1-3,TRBV28,NA,17,CASSLGGLQYSGNTIYF,TGTGCCAGCAGTTTAGGGGGGCTCCAGTACTCTGGAAACACCATATATTTT
TRBD2,TRBJ2-7,TRBV5-1,few,16,CASSLNGPTSGYEQYF,TGCGCCAGCAGCCTCAATGGTCCGACTAGCGGCTACGAGCAGTACTTC
NA,TRBJ2-1,TRBV7-6,few,14,CASSPRPKNNEQFF,TGTGCCAGCAGCCCGCGACCCAAGAACAATGAGCAGTTCTTC
NA,TRBJ2-2,TRBV5-1,few,13,CASSRASTGELFF,TGCGCCAGCAGTAGAGCTTCGACCGGGGAGCTGTTTTTT
TRBD1,TRBJ1-5,TRBV12-3/TRBV12-4,NA,16,CASSRIPDRGNQPQHF,TGTGCCAGCAGCCGAATTCCGGACAGGGGCAATCAGCCCCAGCATTTT
NA,TRBJ2-7,TRBV28,NA,14,CASSSTRAMDEQYF,TGTGCCAGCAGTTCCACTCGGGCTATGGACGAGCAGTACTTC
NA,TRBJ2-1,TRBV4-2,few,11,CASSQTDEQFF,TGTGCCAGCAGCCAAACCGATGAGCAGTTCTTC
NA,TRBJ2-1,TRBV7-3,few,14,CASSSRLGHNEQFF,TGTGCCAGCAGCTCCCGACTAGGTCACAATGAGCAGTTCTTC
NA,TRBJ1-1,TRBV11-1,NA,14,CASSLAGGRPEAFF,TGTGCCAGCAGCTTAGCGGGGGGAAGACCTGAAGCTTTCTTT
TRBD1,TRBJ1-1,TRBV9,few,13,CASSAGQPTEAFF,TGTGCCAGCAGCGCGGGACAGCCCACTGAAGCTTTCTTT
NA,TRBJ1-2,TRBV19,few,11,CASTSNYGYTF,TGTGCCAGTACCTCCAACTATGGCTACACCTTC
NA,TRBJ2-7,TRBV5-4,few,14,CASSLAGRLYEQYF,TGTGCCAGCAGCTTGGCCGGCCGGCTCTACGAGCAGTACTTC
TRBD1,TRBJ2-2,TRBV5-1,NA,16,CASSPRTGGSTGELFF,TGCGCCAGCAGCCCCAGGACAGGGGGGAGCACCGGGGAGCTGTTTTTT
TRBD2,TRBJ2-3,TRBV20-1,NA,14,CSAWSAGGPNTQYF,TGCAGTGCGTGGTCGGCGGGAGGGCCAAATACGCAGTATTTT